Here is one T cell receptor (beta chain) with its context. Its cognate antigen is unknown. CDR1 and CDR2 from the germline V gene are SEHNR and FQNEAQ (reference sequence). The length of the CDR3 is 15 residues. Trimming at V came to 3 bases and at J to 3 bases, leaving 3 bases not matched to a gene. This sample is drawn from a study of cytomegalovirus exposure and HLA in healthy donors. Study-wide findings and caveats: Rarity held for most TCR sequences, but there were some public TCRs that occurred in many donors.

TCRdb's copy holds only in-frame clones and misses some; the assay was immunoSEQ multiplex PCR. The table includes 50,000 or so clones, around 94% detected once. This chain joins TRBV7-9 and TRBJ1-4, with 8 bases lining up with TRBD1. The sample consisted of PBMCs. The source is a man between 18 and 29 years old in good health and CMV-seronegative. The CDR3 bases are TGTGCCAGCAGCTTCTGGGGACAGGCTAATGAAAAACTGTTTTTT. This gives the protein CASSFWGQANEKLFF. The variable domain in full, with the rest retrieved from reference TRBV7-9 and TRBJ1-4, is DTGVSQNPRHKITKRGQNVTFRCDPISEHNRLYWYRQTLGQGPEFLTYFQNEAQLEKSRLLSDRFSAERPKGSFSTLEIQRTEQGDSAMYLCASSFWGQANEKLFFGSGTQLSVL.